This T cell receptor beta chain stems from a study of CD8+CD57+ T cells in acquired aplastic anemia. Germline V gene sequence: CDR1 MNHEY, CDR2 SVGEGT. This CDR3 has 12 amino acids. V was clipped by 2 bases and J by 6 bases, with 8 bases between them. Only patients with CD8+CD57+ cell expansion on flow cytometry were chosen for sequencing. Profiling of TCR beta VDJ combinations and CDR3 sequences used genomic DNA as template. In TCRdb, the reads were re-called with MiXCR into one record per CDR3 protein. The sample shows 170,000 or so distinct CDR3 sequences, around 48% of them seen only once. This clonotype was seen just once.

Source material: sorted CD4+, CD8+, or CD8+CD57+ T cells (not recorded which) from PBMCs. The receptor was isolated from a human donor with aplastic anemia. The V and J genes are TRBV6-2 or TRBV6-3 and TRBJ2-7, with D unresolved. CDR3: CASSYVSTEQYF. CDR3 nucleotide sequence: TGTGCCAGCAGTTACGTCAGTACCGAGCAGTACTTC.